Sequencing of this T cell receptor (beta chain) was carried out in a study of blood T cell repertoires in COVID-19. Study background: Samples of COVID-19 (acute and convalescent) were obtained from the United States, Italy and Spain.

Clones were sequenced by immunoSEQ multiplex PCR, and TCRdb holds only the in-frame ones, with some missing. The sample lists 130,000 to 150,000 clones; around 80% were seen once. This receptor was identified in an elderly man with acute or convalescent COVID-19. Sample: peripheral blood.

The CDR3 DNA reads as TGTGCCAGCAGTAGGACAGGGGGCACCGGGGAGCTGTTTTTT. It yields the protein CASSRTGGTGELFF. The rearrangement uses TRBV7-3 and TRBJ2-2; 10 bases match TRBD1. Germline CDR1 SGHTA, CDR2 FQGTGA. V lost 6 bases to trimming and J lost 4 bases; unmatched junction nucleotides: 2. This CDR3 has 14 residues.